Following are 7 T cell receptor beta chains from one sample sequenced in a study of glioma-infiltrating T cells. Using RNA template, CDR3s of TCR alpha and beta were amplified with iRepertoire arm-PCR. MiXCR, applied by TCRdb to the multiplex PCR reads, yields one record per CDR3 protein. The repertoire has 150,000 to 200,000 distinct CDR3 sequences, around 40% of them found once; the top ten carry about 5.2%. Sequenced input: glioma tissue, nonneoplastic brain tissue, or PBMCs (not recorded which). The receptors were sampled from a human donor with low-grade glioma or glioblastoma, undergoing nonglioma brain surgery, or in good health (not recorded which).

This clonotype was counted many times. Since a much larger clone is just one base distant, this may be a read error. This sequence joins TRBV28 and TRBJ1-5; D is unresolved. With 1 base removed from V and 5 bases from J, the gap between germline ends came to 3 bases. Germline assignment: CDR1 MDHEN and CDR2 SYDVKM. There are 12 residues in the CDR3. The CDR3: CASSLFDQPQHF. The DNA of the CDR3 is TGTGCCAGCAGTTTATTTGATCAGCCCCAGCATTTT.

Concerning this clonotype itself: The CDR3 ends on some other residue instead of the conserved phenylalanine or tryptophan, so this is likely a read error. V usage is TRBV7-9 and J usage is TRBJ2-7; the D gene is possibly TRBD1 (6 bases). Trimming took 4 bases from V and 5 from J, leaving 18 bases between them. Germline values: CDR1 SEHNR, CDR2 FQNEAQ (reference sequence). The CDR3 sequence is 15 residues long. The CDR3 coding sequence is TGTGCCAGCAGCTACTCCGGGACAAGTGCTCACGAGCAGTACCTC. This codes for CASSYSGTSAHEQYL.

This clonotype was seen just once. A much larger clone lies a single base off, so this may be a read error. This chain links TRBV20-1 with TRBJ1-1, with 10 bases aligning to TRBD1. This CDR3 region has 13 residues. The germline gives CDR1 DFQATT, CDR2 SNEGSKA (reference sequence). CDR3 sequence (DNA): TGCAGTTCTAGACAGGGGGCGCGTACTGAAGCTTTCTTT. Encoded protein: CSSRQGARTEAFF.

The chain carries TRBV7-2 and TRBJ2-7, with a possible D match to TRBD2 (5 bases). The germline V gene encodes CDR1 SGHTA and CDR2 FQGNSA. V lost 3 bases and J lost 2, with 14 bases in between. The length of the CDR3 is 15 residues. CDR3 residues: CASSLSGTATYEQYF. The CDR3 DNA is TGTGCCAGCAGCTTGAGCGGTACAGCAACCTACGAGCAGTACTTC.

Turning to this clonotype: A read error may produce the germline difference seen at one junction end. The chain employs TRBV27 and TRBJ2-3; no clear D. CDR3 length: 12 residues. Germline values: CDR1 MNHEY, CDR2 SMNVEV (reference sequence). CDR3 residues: CASSRFTDTQYF. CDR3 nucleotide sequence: TGTGCCAGCAGTCGATTCACAGATACACAGTATTTT.

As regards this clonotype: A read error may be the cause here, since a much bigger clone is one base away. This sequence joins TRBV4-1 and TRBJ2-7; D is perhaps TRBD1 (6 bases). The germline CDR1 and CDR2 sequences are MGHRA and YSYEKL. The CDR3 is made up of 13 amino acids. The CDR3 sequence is CASIQEQGYEQYF. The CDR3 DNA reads TGCGCCAGCATCCAAGAACAGGGATACGAGCAGTACTTC.

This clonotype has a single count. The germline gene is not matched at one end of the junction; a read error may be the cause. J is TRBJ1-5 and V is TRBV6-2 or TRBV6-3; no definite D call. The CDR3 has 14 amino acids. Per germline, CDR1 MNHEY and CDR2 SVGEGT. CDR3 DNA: TGTGCCATCAGTCTGCAGACAAGCAATCAGCCCCAGCATTTT. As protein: CAISLQTSNQPQHF.